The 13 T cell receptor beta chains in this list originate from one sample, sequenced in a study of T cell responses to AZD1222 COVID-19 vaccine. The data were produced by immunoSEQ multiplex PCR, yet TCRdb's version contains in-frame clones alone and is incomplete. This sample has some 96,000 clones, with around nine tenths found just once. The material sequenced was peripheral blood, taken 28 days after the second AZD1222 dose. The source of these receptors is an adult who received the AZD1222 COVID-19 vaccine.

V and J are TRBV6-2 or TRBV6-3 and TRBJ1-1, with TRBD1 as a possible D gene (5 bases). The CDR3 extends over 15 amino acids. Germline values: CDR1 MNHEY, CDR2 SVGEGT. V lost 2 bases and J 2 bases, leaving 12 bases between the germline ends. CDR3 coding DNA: TGTGCCAGCAGTTACAGTACAGGTCGAAACACTGAAGCTTTCTTT. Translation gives CASSYSTGRNTEAFF.

CDR3 in amino acids: CASRTGTSYEQYF. Here the CDR3 DNA reads TGTGCCAGCAGGACAGGGACATCCTACGAGCAGTACTTC. This rearrangement joins TRBV2 to TRBJ2-7, with 7 nucleotides matching TRBD1. The length of the CDR3 is 13 residues. The V gene's germline CDR1 is SNHLY and CDR2 FYNNEI. After removal of 6 bases from V and 1 base from J, the junction contained 3 bases not matched to a gene.

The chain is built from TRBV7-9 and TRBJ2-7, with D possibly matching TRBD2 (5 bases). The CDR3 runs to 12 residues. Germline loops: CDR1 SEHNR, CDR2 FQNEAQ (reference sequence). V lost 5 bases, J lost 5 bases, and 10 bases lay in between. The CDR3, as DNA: TGTGCCAGCAGCCTACTAGGAAACGAGCAGTACTTC. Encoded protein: CASSLLGNEQYF. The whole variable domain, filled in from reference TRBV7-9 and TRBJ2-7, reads DTGVSQNPRHKITKRGQNVTFRCDPISEHNRLYWYRQTLGQGPEFLTYFQNEAQLEKSRLLSDRFSAERPKGSFSTLEIQRTEQGDSAMYLCASSLLGNEQYFGPGTRLTVT.

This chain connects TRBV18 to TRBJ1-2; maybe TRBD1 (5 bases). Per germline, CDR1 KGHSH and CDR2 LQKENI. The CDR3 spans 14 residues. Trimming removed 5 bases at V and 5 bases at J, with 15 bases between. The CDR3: CASSADTAGYGYTF. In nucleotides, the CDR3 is TGTGCCAGCTCAGCGGACACCGCGGGGTATGGCTACACCTTC.

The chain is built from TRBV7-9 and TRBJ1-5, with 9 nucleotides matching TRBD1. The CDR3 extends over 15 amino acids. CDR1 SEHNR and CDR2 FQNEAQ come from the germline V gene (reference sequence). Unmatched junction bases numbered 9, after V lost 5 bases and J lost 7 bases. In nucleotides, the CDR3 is TGTGCCAGCAGCGGGGGGGACAGGGTGGACCAGCCCCAGCATTTT. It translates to CASSGGDRVDQPQHF.

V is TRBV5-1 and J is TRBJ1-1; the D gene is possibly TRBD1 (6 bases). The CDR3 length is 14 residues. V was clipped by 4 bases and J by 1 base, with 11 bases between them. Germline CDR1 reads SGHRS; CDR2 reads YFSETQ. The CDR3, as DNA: TGCGCCAGCAGCCCCCGGGGGCAGAACACTGAAGCTTTCTTT. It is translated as CASSPRGQNTEAFF.

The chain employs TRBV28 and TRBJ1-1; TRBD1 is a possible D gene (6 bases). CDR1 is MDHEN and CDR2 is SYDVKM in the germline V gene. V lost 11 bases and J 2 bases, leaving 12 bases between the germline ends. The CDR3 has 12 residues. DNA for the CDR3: TGTGCCGCGGGGACACTAAACACTGAAGCTTTCTTT. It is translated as CAAGTLNTEAFF.

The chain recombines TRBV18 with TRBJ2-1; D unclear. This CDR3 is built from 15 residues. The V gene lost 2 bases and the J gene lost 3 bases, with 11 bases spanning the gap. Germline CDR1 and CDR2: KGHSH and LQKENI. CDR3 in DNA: TGTGCCAGCTCACCAGGGTTCTCGCTCTACAATGAGCAGTTCTTC. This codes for CASSPGFSLYNEQFF.

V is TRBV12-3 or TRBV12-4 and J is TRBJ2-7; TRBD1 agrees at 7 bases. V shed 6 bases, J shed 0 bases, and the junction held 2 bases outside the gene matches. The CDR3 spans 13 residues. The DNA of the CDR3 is TGTGCCAGCAGGGGGGACAGCTCCTACGAGCAGTACTTC. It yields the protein CASRGDSSYEQYF.

As DNA, the CDR3 is TGTGCCAGTAGTATGTGGGACTCGAACAATGAGCAGTTCTTC. Translation: CASSMWDSNNEQFF. This rearrangement joins TRBV19 to TRBJ2-1, with a possible D match to TRBD2 (6 bases). V dropped 3 bases and J dropped 5 bases, with 11 bases sitting between them. Germline V gene data show CDR1 as LNHDA and CDR2 as SQIVND (reference sequence). This CDR3 is 14 amino acids long.

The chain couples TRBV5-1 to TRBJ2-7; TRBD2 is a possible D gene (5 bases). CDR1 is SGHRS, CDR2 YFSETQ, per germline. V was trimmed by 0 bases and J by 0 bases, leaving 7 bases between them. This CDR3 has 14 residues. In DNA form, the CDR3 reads TGCGCCAGCAGCTTGGCTGGAGGCTCCTACGAGCAGTACTTC. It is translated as CASSLAGGSYEQYF.

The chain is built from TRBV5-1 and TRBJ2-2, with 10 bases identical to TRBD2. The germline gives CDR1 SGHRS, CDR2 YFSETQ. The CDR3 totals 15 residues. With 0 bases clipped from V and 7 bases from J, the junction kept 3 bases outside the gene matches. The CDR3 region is CASSLVAGGGGELFF. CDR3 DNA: TGCGCCAGCAGCTTGGTAGCGGGAGGAGGCGGGGAGCTGTTTTTT.

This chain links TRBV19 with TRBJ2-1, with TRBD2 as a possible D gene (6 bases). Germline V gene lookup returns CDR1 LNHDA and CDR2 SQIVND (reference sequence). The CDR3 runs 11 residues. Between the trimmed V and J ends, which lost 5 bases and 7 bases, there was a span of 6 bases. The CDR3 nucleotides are TGTGCCAGTAGTGGAGGGAATGAGCAGTTCTTC. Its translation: CASSGGNEQFF. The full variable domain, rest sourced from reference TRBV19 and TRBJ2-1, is DGGITQSPKYLFRKEGQNVTLSCEQNLNHDAMYWYRQDPGQGLRLIYYSQIVNDFQKGDIAEGYSVSREKKESFPLTVTSAQKNPTAFYLCASSGGNEQFFGPGTRLTVL.